The 32 T cell receptor beta chains listed next were all sequenced from one sample in a study of identical twins. TCRdb processed the 5' RACE reads anew with MiXCR; each CDR3 protein has one entry. The sample has around 300,000 distinct CDR3 sequences, under 9.5% seen once; the top ten hold over 2%. These data were also reused for a study on yellow fever vaccine responses in identical twins.

The sequenced sample consisted of memory (CD45RO+) T cells sorted from blood. These receptors all stem from a woman aged 18-35 years in good health.

The table lists this clonotype with a few counts. This chain uses TRBV19 with TRBJ2-7; TRBD1 matches at 7 bases. V trimming: 6 bases; J trimming: 7 bases; junction bases outside the gene matches: 12. Germline V gives CDR1 LNHDA, CDR2 SQIVND (reference sequence). The CDR3 runs 14 residues. The CDR3 sequence is CASRDLQGVEEQYV. The CDR3 DNA is TGTGCCAGTAGAGACCTTCAGGGGGTCGAGGAGCAGTACGTC.

The chain combines TRBV20-1 with TRBJ2-2, with a weak D call TRBD2 (6 bases). The V gene lost 7 bases and the J gene lost 5 bases, with 14 bases spanning the gap. Per germline, CDR1 DFQATT and CDR2 SNEGSKA (reference sequence). This CDR3 comprises 13 residues. As DNA, the CDR3 is TGCAGTGTTTTGACGGCGGGAACCGGGGAGCTGTTTTTT. It yields the protein CSVLTAGTGELFF.

J is TRBJ2-7 and V is TRBV6-2 or TRBV6-3, with 7 bases aligning to TRBD1. Germline V gene sequence: CDR1 MNHEY, CDR2 SVGEGT. CDR3 length equals 14 residues. J was trimmed by 2 bases and V by 0 bases; bases with no gene match: 1. CDR3 sequence: CASSYSTGTYEQYV. In DNA form, the CDR3 reads TGTGCCAGCAGTTACTCGACAGGGACCTACGAGCAGTACGTC.

This clonotype was seen a handful of times. The chain joins TRBV6-1 to TRBJ1-2; tentatively, D is TRBD1 (6 bases). V lost 5 bases, J lost 6 bases, and 13 bases lay in between. Per the germline V gene, CDR1 is MNHNS and CDR2 is SASEGT. This CDR3 is built from 13 residues. The CDR3 loop reads CASSPQGYHGYTF. CDR3 bases: TGTGCCAGCAGTCCACAGGGATACCATGGCTACACCTTC.

This clonotype was observed at least ten times. The chain combines TRBV14 with TRBJ2-1; D is tentatively TRBD1 or TRBD2 (6 bases each). CDR1 is SGHDN and CDR2 is FVKESK in the germline V gene. The germline V and J ends were trimmed by 6 bases and 3 bases, with 15 bases remaining between them. The CDR3 contains 15 residues. The CDR3 nucleotides are TGTGCCAGCAGGCGATCGGGGGCTGTCTACAATGAGCAGTTCTTC. Translation gives CASRRSGAVYNEQFF.

This clonotype appeared many times. The chain joins TRBV6-5 to TRBJ2-2; TRBD1 might be the D (6 bases). This CDR3 has 16 amino acids. From germline, CDR1 is MNHEY and CDR2 SVGAGI. The V end was cut by 5 bases, the J end by 0 bases, with 13 bases between. Written as DNA, the CDR3 is TGTGCCAGCAGTACTCCGGACAGCGCGAACACCGGGGAGCTGTTTTTT. It yields the protein CASSTPDSANTGELFF.

This chain links TRBV28 with TRBJ1-1; 7 bases match TRBD1. Trimming at V came to 7 bases and at J to 10 bases, leaving 6 bases not matched to a gene. The CDR3 has 11 amino acids. Per the germline V gene, CDR1 is MDHEN and CDR2 is SYDVKM. CDR3 sequence: CASTSGGRAFF. CDR3 nucleotides: TGTGCCAGCACCTCAGGGGGTAGAGCTTTCTTT.

The rearrangement uses TRBV28 and TRBJ2-7; the D gene is possibly TRBD1 (5 bases). Per germline, CDR1 MDHEN and CDR2 SYDVKM. The V and J ends lost 4 bases and 3 bases respectively, with 19 bases between them. The CDR3 covers 16 residues. The CDR3 is CASSSPTGRIDYEQYF. CDR3 DNA: TGTGCCAGCAGTTCCCCAACAGGACGCATCGACTACGAGCAGTACTTC.

The chain combines TRBV18 with TRBJ2-2; D is unclear. The length of the CDR3 is 15 residues. From germline, CDR1 is KGHSH and CDR2 LQKENI. The V and J ends lost 3 bases and 0 bases respectively, with 8 bases between them. CDR3 amino acids: CASSPRYTNTGELFF. CDR3 coding DNA: TGTGCCAGCTCACCGAGGTATACGAACACCGGGGAGCTGTTTTTT.

The sample holds many counts of this clonotype. J is TRBJ2-3 and V is TRBV15; D is undetermined. Germline lookup yields CDR1 LNHNV and CDR2 YYDKDF (reference sequence). Trimming removed 0 bases from V and 3 bases from J, with 13 bases in between. This CDR3 comprises 16 residues. The CDR3 region is CATSRELGSMTDTQYF. The CDR3 bases are TGTGCCACCAGCAGAGAACTTGGTAGTATGACAGATACGCAGTATTTT.

This clonotype was picked up a small number of times. The rearrangement links TRBV24-1 to TRBJ1-2; D uncertain. Germline V gene sequence: CDR1 KGHDR, CDR2 SFDVKD. The CDR3 has 15 amino acids. Between the trimmed V and J ends, which lost 1 base and 4 bases, there was a span of 12 bases. CDR3 bases: TGTGCCACCAGTGATTTCCCGGATAAAGGCTATGGCTACACCTTC. This codes for CATSDFPDKGYGYTF.

The sample holds a few counts of this clonotype. V usage is TRBV5-1 and J usage is TRBJ2-2; the D is unclear. Between the trimmed V and J ends, which lost 2 bases and 0 bases, there was a span of 11 bases. There are 16 residues in the CDR3. The germline gives CDR1 SGHRS, CDR2 YFSETQ. CDR3 coding DNA: TGCGCCAGCAGCTTAAGCATTGGTCCGAACACCGGGGAGCTGTTTTTT. Translating it yields CASSLSIGPNTGELFF. Using reference TRBV5-1 and TRBJ2-2 for the parts outside the CDR3, the full variable domain is KAGVTQTPRYLIKTRGQQVTLSCSPISGHRSVSWYQQTPGQGLQFLFEYFSETQRNKGNFPGRFSGRQFSNSRSEMNVSTLELGDSALYLCASSLSIGPNTGELFFGEGSRLTVL.

This chain uses TRBV7-9 with TRBJ2-7, with 12 nucleotides matching TRBD2. The CDR3 runs to 14 residues. Per germline, CDR1 SEHNR and CDR2 FQNEAQ (reference sequence). V gave up 5 bases and J gave up 6 bases; unmatched junction bases: 5. CDR3 amino acids: CASSPRLAGAEQYF. The DNA of the CDR3 is TGTGCCAGCAGCCCTCGACTAGCGGGAGCCGAGCAGTACTTC.

The rearrangement joins TRBV18 to TRBJ1-2; 8 positions agree with TRBD1. V lost 3 bases, J lost 2 bases, and 8 bases stayed unmatched. This CDR3 is built from 16 residues. CDR1 and CDR2 (germline): KGHSH, LQKENI. The CDR3, as DNA: TGTGCCAGCTCACCCGCTTTAGGGACAGGCAACTATGGCTACACCTTC. It specifies CASSPALGTGNYGYTF.

This clonotype was seen more than once but under ten times. The rearrangement uses TRBV2 and TRBJ1-2, with D possibly TRBD1 on 6 matching bases. Germline CDR1 and CDR2: SNHLY and FYNNEI. Trimming stripped 2 bases from V and 7 bases from J, with 14 bases between. This CDR3 contains 14 residues. The CDR3 protein is CASSERSGGGGYTF. Here the CDR3 DNA reads TGTGCCAGCAGTGAACGGTCCGGAGGGGGTGGCTACACCTTC.

There are many counts of this clonotype. The V gene is TRBV5-1, the J gene TRBJ2-1; D unclear. With 3 bases removed from V and 0 bases from J, the gap between germline ends came to 10 bases. The germline V gene encodes CDR1 SGHRS and CDR2 YFSETQ. The CDR3 consists of 15 residues. The CDR3 here is CASSSTLSSYNEQFF. In nucleotides, the CDR3 is TGCGCCAGCAGCTCAACACTGAGCTCCTACAATGAGCAGTTCTTC.

This clonotype was recorded a few times. This chain joins TRBV20-1 and TRBJ2-5; D perhaps matches TRBD1 (5 bases). CDR1 is DFQATT, CDR2 SNEGSKA, per germline (reference sequence). Between the trimmed V and J ends, which lost 1 base and 2 bases, there was a span of 5 bases. The CDR3 has 12 amino acids. The chain's CDR3 is CSARGTQETQYF. CDR3 DNA: TGCAGTGCTAGAGGGACACAAGAGACCCAGTACTTC.

This rearrangement joins TRBV28 to TRBJ2-7, with 13 nucleotides matching TRBD2. CDR1 and CDR2 from the germline V gene are MDHEN and SYDVKM. The CDR3 is made up of 18 amino acids. With V trimmed by 5 bases and J by 6 bases, 16 bases remained unmatched. The CDR3 coding sequence is TGTGCCAGCAGTCCGCGGACTAGCGGGAGTCCCTTTGGCTCCGAGCAGTACTTC. Encoded protein: CASSPRTSGSPFGSEQYF.

The CDR3 reads CASSLSGVLLAKNIQYF. The CDR3 DNA is TGTGCCAGCAGTTTATCTGGGGTTCTCCTAGCCAAAAACATTCAGTACTTC. This chain connects TRBV27 to TRBJ2-4; D is ambiguous. This CDR3 has 17 amino acids. Between the trimmed V and J ends, which lost 0 bases and 0 bases, there was a span of 12 bases. Germline CDR1 reads MNHEY; CDR2 reads SMNVEV (reference sequence).

CDR3 protein: CASSRLAGDGGNEQFF. The CDR3 DNA reads TGTGCCAGTTCCCGACTAGCGGGAGACGGGGGCAATGAGCAGTTCTTC. This chain links TRBV19 with TRBJ2-1, with 12 nucleotides matching TRBD2. The V gene's germline CDR1 is LNHDA and CDR2 SQIVND (reference sequence). J was trimmed by 6 bases and V by 8 bases; bases with no gene match: 11. This CDR3 spans 16 amino acids.

This clonotype appeared a few times. The rearrangement joins TRBV11-2 to TRBJ1-2, with a weak D call TRBD1 (5 bases). V was clipped by 1 base and J by 7 bases, with 13 bases between them. Germline CDR1 is SGHAT and CDR2 is FQNNGV. This CDR3 is 14 amino acids long. Here the CDR3 DNA reads TGTGCCAGCAGCTTAGGGGGGTCCGTCGGTGGCTACACCTTC. Its translation is CASSLGGSVGGYTF.

This clonotype was counted many times. This rearrangement joins TRBV10-3 to TRBJ1-1; 7 bases agree with TRBD1. The ends lost 7 bases at V and 1 base at J; junction bases unmatched: 6. Germline V gene data show CDR1 as ENHRY and CDR2 as SYGVKD. This CDR3 contains 14 residues. CDR3 sequence reads: CAIKVTGENTEAFF. The CDR3, as DNA: TGTGCCATCAAGGTTACAGGGGAGAACACTGAAGCTTTCTTT.

The V and J genes are TRBV9 and TRBJ2-5; no firm D call. The CDR3 is 13 amino acids. CDR1 is SGDLS, CDR2 YYNGEE, per germline. V dropped 3 bases and J dropped 2 bases, with 8 bases sitting between them. The CDR3 nucleotides are TGTGCCAGCAGCGCCGACGAACAAGAGACCCAGTACTTC. This gives the protein CASSADEQETQYF.

The sample holds a few counts of this clonotype. The genes are TRBV19 and TRBJ1-1; 7 bases are shared with TRBD1. The CDR3 is made up of 15 amino acids. Trimming removed 7 bases from V and 2 bases from J; junction bases left unmatched: 10. CDR1 and CDR2 from the germline V gene are LNHDA and SQIVND (reference sequence). In DNA form, the CDR3 reads TGTGCCAGTAAGGGGGCAGCGGCGGGAAACACTGAAGCTTTCTTT. Translating gives CASKGAAAGNTEAFF.

The table lists this clonotype with many counts. V is TRBV12-3 or TRBV12-4 and J is TRBJ1-2; 9 positions match TRBD1. The CDR3 has 13 amino acids. V lost 6 bases, J lost 3 bases, and 2 bases stayed unmatched. This CDR3 is CASSWDRDYGYTF. The CDR3 bases are TGTGCCAGCAGCTGGGACAGGGACTATGGCTACACCTTC.

CDR3 sequence reads: CSARDRGYETEAFF. In nucleotides, the CDR3 is TGCAGTGCTAGAGATCGAGGGTATGAGACTGAAGCTTTCTTT. The V and J genes are TRBV20-1 and TRBJ1-1; D gene uncertain. The germline CDR1 and CDR2 sequences are DFQATT and SNEGSKA (reference sequence). The V end lost 0 bases, the J end lost 5 bases, and 13 bases lay between the germline ends. CDR3 length: 14 residues.

There are many counts of this clonotype. Here the CDR3 reads CASSLTGGNEKLFF. CDR3 sequence (DNA): TGTGCCAGCAGTCTGACAGGGGGTAATGAAAAACTGTTTTTT. The chain combines TRBV12-3 or TRBV12-4 with TRBJ1-4, with TRBD1 matching 9 bases. This CDR3 is built from 14 residues. The junction had 2 bases not matched to a gene; V was cut back by 5 bases and J by 4 bases.

The table lists this clonotype with a few counts. CDR3 bases: TGTGCCAGCAGTGAAGAAGGAGCGGGGGGGCAGCAGTACGTC. Protein: CASSEEGAGGQQYV. The rearrangement links TRBV2 to TRBJ2-7; 10 nucleotides match TRBD2. Germline assignment: CDR1 SNHLY and CDR2 FYNNEI. There are 14 residues in the CDR3. V gave up 1 base and J gave up 8 bases; unmatched junction bases: 5.

The chain has TRBV2 and TRBJ2-3; 8 bases are a match to TRBD2. The junction had 10 bases not matched to a gene; V was cut back by 8 bases and J by 6 bases. This CDR3 spans 14 amino acids. Germline V lookup: CDR1 SNHLY, CDR2 FYNNEI. The CDR3 sequence is CASSGGRPMDTQYF. CDR3 DNA: TGTGCCAGCTCTGGCGGGAGGCCCATGGATACGCAGTATTTT.

The V call is TRBV20-1, the J call TRBJ2-5; D is possibly TRBD1 (6 bases). Germline CDR1 and CDR2: DFQATT and SNEGSKA (reference sequence). The CDR3 runs to 15 residues. DNA of the CDR3: TGCAGCGGGGTCCCGGCACAGGGCTTTTTAGAGACCCAGTACTTC. Its protein product is CSGVPAQGFLETQYF.

This clonotype came up many times. V gene TRBV5-1 combines with J gene TRBJ2-5, with no clear D. V was pared by 4 bases and J by 1 base, with 11 bases between. The CDR3 is 14 residues long. The V gene's germline CDR1 is SGHRS and CDR2 YFSETQ. CDR3 residues: CASSKTVTQETQYF. CDR3 DNA: TGCGCCAGCAGCAAGACGGTTACCCAAGAGACCCAGTACTTC.

This clonotype was counted many times. The chain links TRBV3-1 to TRBJ2-1; TRBD1 might be the D (6 bases). The germline V and J ends were trimmed by 7 bases and 8 bases, with 15 bases remaining between them. In germline, CDR1 is LGHDT, CDR2 YNNKEL (reference sequence). This CDR3 region has 13 residues. CDR3 nucleotides: TGTGCCAGCATCGTACAGGGCTGGGATGAGCAGTTCTTC. Residues: CASIVQGWDEQFF.